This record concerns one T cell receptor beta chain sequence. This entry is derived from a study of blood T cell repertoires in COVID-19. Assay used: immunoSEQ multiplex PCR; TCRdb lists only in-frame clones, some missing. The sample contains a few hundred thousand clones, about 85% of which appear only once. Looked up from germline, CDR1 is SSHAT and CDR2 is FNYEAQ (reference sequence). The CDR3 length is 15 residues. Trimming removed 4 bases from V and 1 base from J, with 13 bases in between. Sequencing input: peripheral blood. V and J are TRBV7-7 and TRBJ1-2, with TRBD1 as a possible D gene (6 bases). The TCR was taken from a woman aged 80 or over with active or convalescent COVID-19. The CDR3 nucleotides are TGTGCCAGCAGCTACCTTTGGACAGTTAACTATGGCTACACCTTC. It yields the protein CASSYLWTVNYGYTF.